Listed below are T cell receptor beta chains from one sample, sequenced in a study of T-cell memory formation after mild COVID-19. TCRdb used MiXCR to reprocess the 5' RACE reads, holding one entry per CDR3 protein. The table shows more than 150,000 distinct CDR3 sequences, with approximately 18% occurring only once. The sample consisted of PBMCs or a T cell subset sorted from them (not recorded which). Receptor source: a man aged 18 to 29 who had mild COVID-19 (a few samples of this study predate the infection). Cell type and time point are not known. Both conserved end residues are part of each CDR3. The D gene is left open where the match is weak. Clone size is given for some rows only: seen once, a few or many times, or a class if the clone is expanded.

size | J | D | V | CDR3 | DNA
. | TRBJ2-2 | . | TRBV7-3 | CASSLKQGLNTGELFF | TGTGCCAGCAGCTTAAAACAGGGCCTAAACACCGGGGAGCTGTTTTTT
. | TRBJ1-2 | . | TRBV5-1 | CASSEPGYGYTF | TGCGCCAGCAGTGAACCGGGCTATGGCTACACCTTC
. | TRBJ2-5 | . | TRBV6-2/TRBV6-3 | CASTPAGTETQYF | TGTGCCAGCACCCCGGCGGGTACCGAGACCCAGTACTTC
. | TRBJ2-5 | . | TRBV6-1 | CASSTGEHQETQYF | TGTGCCAGCAGCACCGGGGAGCACCAAGAGACCCAGTACTTC
few | TRBJ1-4 | . | TRBV5-1 | CASSLLPSTNEKLFF | TGCGCCAGCAGCCTTCTCCCGTCAACTAATGAAAAACTGTTTTTT
. | TRBJ2-2 | . | TRBV6-2/TRBV6-3 | CASRDSPNTGELFF | TGTGCCAGCCGGGACTCCCCTAACACCGGGGAGCTGTTTTTT
. | TRBJ2-3 | . | TRBV20-1 | CSASPTGIADTQYF | TGCAGTGCTAGCCCCACGGGGATTGCAGATACGCAGTATTTT
. | TRBJ1-5 | . | TRBV19 | CASSIQQGRNQPQHF | TGTGCCAGTAGTATTCAACAGGGCCGTAATCAGCCCCAGCATTTT
few | TRBJ2-3 | TRBD1 | TRBV20-1 | CSVPTGVSTDTQYF | TGCAGTGTTCCTACAGGGGTGTCAACAGATACGCAGTATTTT
. | TRBJ1-5 | . | TRBV4-3 | CASSQEVVLGNQPQHF | TGCGCCAGCAGCCAAGAAGTAGTATTGGGCAATCAGCCCCAGCATTTT
few | TRBJ1-4 | . | TRBV12-3/TRBV12-4 | CASSPGTRGIRGICF | TGTGCCAGCAGTCCAGGGACGAGAGGTATTCGTGGTATCTGTTTT
few | TRBJ2-2 | TRBD1 | TRBV7-8 | CASSLEGGGTGELFF | TGTGCCAGCAGCTTAGAAGGGGGCGGCACCGGGGAGCTGTTTTTT
few | TRBJ1-1 | . | TRBV7-2 | CASSIPPGTEAFF | TGTGCCAGCAGTATACCCCCGGGCACTGAAGCTTTCTTT
. | TRBJ2-5 | TRBD2 | TRBV5-4 | CASTIGLAGGQETQYF | TGTGCCAGCACCATAGGACTAGCGGGGGGGCAAGAGACCCAGTACTTC
. | TRBJ1-2 | . | TRBV6-1 | CASSEAIEYGYTF | TGTGCCAGCAGTGAGGCCATCGAATATGGCTACACCTTC
few | TRBJ1-2 | TRBD1 | TRBV5-1 | CASSPGQALYGYTF | TGCGCCAGCAGCCCAGGACAGGCCCTTTATGGCTACACCTTC
few | TRBJ2-7 | . | TRBV19 | CASSIGTASYEQYF | TGTGCCAGTAGTATAGGGACCGCATCCTACGAGCAGTACTTC
. | TRBJ2-3 | . | TRBV20-1 | CSARSGGWTDTQYF | TGCAGTGCTAGGTCCGGGGGTTGGACAGATACGCAGTATTTT
. | TRBJ2-5 | TRBD2 | TRBV5-1 | CASRQGLAEETQYF | TGCGCCAGCAGGCAGGGACTAGCGGAAGAGACCCAGTACTTC
few | TRBJ2-6 | . | TRBV15 | CATSRARTSGANVLTF | TGTGCCACCAGCAGAGCACGGACCTCTGGGGCCAACGTCCTGACTTTC